This TCR beta chain is drawn from a study of shared clonotypes between healthy human individuals. The CDR3 spans 14 residues. From germline, CDR1 is SGHRS and CDR2 YFSETQ. Trimming left V 0 bases short and J 4 bases short, with 10 bases between. Some clones are missing from TCRdb's copy, which holds only in-frame ones; the method was immunoSEQ multiplex PCR. The sample has 2,500,000 or so clones; around nine tenths are singletons. The sample consisted of naive CD4+ T cells sorted from blood. Described subset: CD45RA+ positively selected. This chain joins TRBV5-1 and TRBJ1-2, with D unclear. This receptor was taken from a man between 18 and 35 years old in good health. This chain's CDR3 is CASSLGDQGYGYTF. The DNA for the CDR3 is TGCGCCAGCAGCTTGGGGGATCAAGGCTATGGCTACACCTTC.